One sample yielded the 18 T cell receptor beta chains listed below, sequenced in a study of OX40 agonist ivuxolimab in advanced cancers. TCRdb's copy holds only in-frame clones and misses some; the assay was immunoSEQ multiplex PCR. The sample includes 90,000 to 100,000 clones, around 85% of them seen just once. This sample comprised CD4+ or CD8+ T cells sorted from blood, obtained in a trial of the OX40 agonist ivuxolimab. The receptor source for this set is an adult with an advanced solid tumor such as melanoma, head and neck, liver or kidney cancer.

This clone was picked up a small number of times. The J gene is TRBJ2-5, the V gene TRBV6-5, with TRBD2 as a possible D gene (5 bases). The V gene's germline CDR1 is MNHEY and CDR2 SVGAGI. There are 12 residues in the CDR3. V lost 5 bases to trimming and J lost 5 bases, with 9 bases between them. The CDR3 DNA reads TGTGCCAGCAGTCCTTCGGGGGAGACCCAGTACTTC. Encoded protein: CASSPSGETQYF.

CDR3 in amino acids: CASSVATAGGATDTQYF. Here the CDR3 DNA reads TGTGCCAGCAGCGTAGCTACGGCGGGGGGAGCCACAGATACGCAGTATTTT. The chain links TRBV9 to TRBJ2-3; TRBD2 matches at 8 bases. The CDR3 runs to 17 residues. The germline gives CDR1 SGDLS, CDR2 YYNGEE. With V trimmed by 0 bases and J by 2 bases, 8 bases remained unmatched.

This chain connects TRBV19 to TRBJ2-2; no firm D call. The CDR3 length is 13 residues. The V gene's germline CDR1 is LNHDA and CDR2 SQIVND (reference sequence). V was pared by 0 bases and J by 7 bases, with 6 bases between. CDR3 amino acids: CASSIDWNGELFF. The CDR3 DNA reads TGTGCCAGTAGTATAGATTGGAACGGGGAGCTGTTTTTT. Combining the CDR3 with reference TRBV19 and TRBJ2-2 gives the whole variable domain DGGITQSPKYLFRKEGQNVTLSCEQNLNHDAMYWYRQDPGQGLRLIYYSQIVNDFQKGDIAEGYSVSREKKESFPLTVTSAQKNPTAFYLCASSIDWNGELFFGEGSRLTVL.

This chain links TRBV2 with TRBJ1-2; 9 positions agree with TRBD1. From germline, CDR1 is SNHLY and CDR2 FYNNEI. Trimming took 5 bases from V and 5 from J; bases not matched to a gene: 15. This CDR3 region has 17 residues. The CDR3 spells CASSQTGGPKVGYGYTF. In nucleotides, the CDR3 is TGTGCCAGCAGTCAAACAGGGGGCCCAAAAGTCGGGTATGGCTACACCTTC.

The CDR3 loop reads CASSLALHSNQPQHF. The CDR3 DNA reads as TGTGCCAGCAGTTTGGCTCTCCATAGCAATCAGCCCCAGCATTTT. This chain links TRBV28 with TRBJ1-5; no reliable D call. The CDR3 length is 15 residues. The V end lost 3 bases, the J end lost 0 bases, and 9 bases lay between the germline ends. Looked up from germline, CDR1 is MDHEN and CDR2 is SYDVKM.

V and J are TRBV11-3 and TRBJ2-3; D is uncertain. This CDR3 contains 13 residues. Germline V lookup: CDR1 SGHNT, CDR2 YENEEA. Trimming removed 0 bases at V and 1 base at J, with 2 bases between. CDR3 sequence: CASSLDRTDTQYF. Here the CDR3 DNA reads TGTGCCAGCAGCTTAGACCGCACAGATACGCAGTATTTT.

The V and J genes are TRBV5-1 and TRBJ1-6; D ambiguous. Germline V CDR1 and CDR2: SGHRS, YFSETQ. The CDR3 is made up of 15 amino acids. V gave up 2 bases and J gave up 8 bases, with 14 bases separating them. The CDR3 DNA sequence: TGCGCCAGCAGCTTCACGGGTAGGGCGGATTCACCCCTCCACTTT. Encoded protein: CASSFTGRADSPLHF.

V usage is TRBV11-2 and J usage is TRBJ2-1; D ambiguous. V lost 1 base to trimming and J lost 5 bases, with 6 bases between them. Germline V gene data show CDR1 as SGHAT and CDR2 as FQNNGV. The CDR3 is 13 residues long. CDR3: CASSLAADNEQFF. CDR3 DNA sequence: TGTGCCAGCAGCTTAGCGGCTGACAATGAGCAGTTCTTC.

The genes are TRBV19 and TRBJ1-2; maybe TRBD1 (5 bases). Trimming stripped 5 bases from V and 7 bases from J, with 11 bases between. Germline V gene sequence: CDR1 LNHDA, CDR2 SQIVND (reference sequence). This CDR3 comprises 12 residues. CDR3 loop: CASSARDGGYTF. DNA for the CDR3: TGTGCCAGTAGTGCGCGGGACGGTGGCTACACCTTC.

This chain connects TRBV7-3 to TRBJ2-7; weak D call: TRBD2 (5 bases). Germline V gives CDR1 SGHTA, CDR2 FQGTGA. CDR3 size: 16 residues. Trimming took 0 bases from V and 7 from J, leaving 19 bases between them. The CDR3 nucleotides are TGTGCCAGCAGCTTAACTTCCCCGGGGAATTTGGGGGAGCAGTACTTC. As protein: CASSLTSPGNLGEQYF. Based on the CDR3 plus reference TRBV7-3 and TRBJ2-7, the full variable domain is GAGVSQTPSNKVTEKGKYVELRCDPISGHTALYWYRQSLGQGPEFLIYFQGTGAADDSGLPNDRFFAVRPEGSVSTLKIQRTERGDSAVYLCASSLTSPGNLGEQYFGPGTRLTVT.

The chain uses TRBV14 and TRBJ1-6; D gene ambiguous. This CDR3 contains 14 residues. From germline, CDR1 is SGHDN and CDR2 FVKESK. The V and J ends lost 6 bases and 10 bases respectively, with 16 bases between them. The CDR3 bases are TGTGCCAGCAGTCGCGGTTTCGGAGGCTCACCCCTCCACTTT. Its protein product is CASSRGFGGSPLHF.

The chain links TRBV6-1 to TRBJ2-5; no reliable D call. Germline V CDR1 and CDR2: MNHNS, SASEGT. The CDR3 sequence is 12 residues long. The V and J ends lost 3 bases and 5 bases respectively, with 7 bases between them. CDR3 nucleotides: TGTGCCAGCAGTGACGTACTGGAGACCCAGTACTTC. Translation: CASSDVLETQYF.

The chain links TRBV6-5 to TRBJ1-2, with D perhaps matching TRBD1 (6 bases). Trimming stripped 8 bases from V and 7 bases from J, with 20 bases between. Per the germline V gene, CDR1 is MNHEY and CDR2 is SVGAGI. This CDR3 is 14 amino acids long. CDR3: CASRPASGAGGYTF. The CDR3 DNA is TGTGCCAGCCGCCCGGCCTCGGGGGCGGGTGGCTACACCTTC.

This clone was seen a single time. The chain joins TRBV6-5 to TRBJ1-6, with D uncertain. The CDR3 consists of 15 residues. V was cut by 6 bases and J by 9 bases, with 18 bases left in between. CDR1 and CDR2 (germline): MNHEY, SVGAGI. CDR3 sequence reads: CASRPTTGEVSPLHF. CDR3 sequence (DNA): TGTGCCAGCAGGCCCACTACGGGAGAGGTTTCACCCCTCCACTTT.

The J gene is TRBJ1-3, the V gene TRBV19; D is unclear. The CDR3 runs 14 residues. Germline values: CDR1 LNHDA, CDR2 SQIVND (reference sequence). Trimming took 0 bases from V and 4 from J, leaving 7 bases between them. This chain's CDR3 is CASSIDRFGNTIYF. The CDR3 DNA is TGTGCCAGTAGTATAGACCGCTTCGGAAACACCATATATTTT. Full variable domain (outside the CDR3, taken from reference TRBV19 and TRBJ1-3): DGGITQSPKYLFRKEGQNVTLSCEQNLNHDAMYWYRQDPGQGLRLIYYSQIVNDFQKGDIAEGYSVSREKKESFPLTVTSAQKNPTAFYLCASSIDRFGNTIYFGEGSWLTVV.

This sequence joins TRBV18 and TRBJ1-5; possibly TRBD1 for D (5 bases). Per germline, CDR1 KGHSH and CDR2 LQKENI. This CDR3 spans 14 amino acids. Trimming removed 4 bases from V and 4 bases from J, with 11 bases in between. The CDR3 is CASSQSSGNQPQHF. For the CDR3, the DNA is TGTGCCAGCTCACAGTCCTCAGGGAATCAGCCCCAGCATTTT.

The chain recombines TRBV28 with TRBJ1-6; D uncertain. Germline loops: CDR1 MDHEN, CDR2 SYDVKM. V dropped 5 bases and J dropped 6 bases, with 14 bases sitting between them. CDR3 size: 15 residues. The CDR3 DNA is TGTGCCAGCAGTACTCCAGGCGTTCGTAATTCACCCCTCCACTTT. It yields the protein CASSTPGVRNSPLHF.

The rearrangement joins TRBV19 to TRBJ1-2; 9 bases line up with TRBD1. The CDR3 totals 15 residues. Germline loops: CDR1 LNHDA, CDR2 SQIVND (reference sequence). V gave up 6 bases and J gave up 2 bases; unmatched junction bases: 7. Here the CDR3 reads CASSRDRDPNYGYTF. As DNA, the CDR3 is TGTGCCAGTAGCCGGGACAGGGATCCCAACTATGGCTACACCTTC.